These T cell receptor beta chains were read from a single sample in a study of Graves' ophthalmopathy and Graves' hyperthyroidism. TCRdb redid the calling of the multiplex PCR reads with MiXCR, one entry per CDR3 protein. The data contain about 220,000 distinct CDR3 sequences, 20% to 25% of them singletons. The sample taken for sequencing was peripheral blood. The receptors come from a woman aged 50 to 65 with Graves' ophthalmopathy. The CDR3 runs from the conserved cysteine through the conserved F or W. The D gene is left open where the match is weak. Part of the rows lack a size; the others show once, few, many or a class for expanded clones.

v_gene	d_gene	abundance	j_gene	CDR3aa	CDR3nt
TRBV2	TRBD2	many	TRBJ2-7	CASSDLSSGRFLSEQYF	TGTGCCAGCAGTGATTTGTCTAGCGGGAGGTTTTTAAGCGAGCAGTACTTC
TRBV11-2	-	many	TRBJ1-1	CASSLDGSVNTEAFF	TGTGCCAGCAGCTTAGACGGGTCTGTGAACACTGAAGCTTTCTTT
TRBV9	-	few	TRBJ2-7	CASTLGGTEGDEQYF	TGTGCCAGCACCTTAGGGGGGACAGAGGGAGACGAGCAGTACTTC
TRBV12-3/TRBV12-4	-	many	TRBJ1-1	CASSFAGAREAFF	TGTGCCAGCAGTTTTGCTGGGGCCCGTGAAGCTTTCTTT
TRBV30	-	many	TRBJ1-1	CAWRNIGPHF	TGTGCCTGGCGCAATATCGGACCGCACTTT
TRBV24-1	TRBD1	-	TRBJ2-3	CATSDLTGGTDTQYF	TGTGCCACCAGTGATTTAACAGGGGGAACAGATACGCAGTATTTT
TRBV28	-	once	TRBJ2-5	CASSLVSGAGYQETQYF	TGTGCCAGCAGTTTAGTTAGCGGCGCGGGATACCAAGAGACCCAGTACTTC
TRBV30	-	many	TRBJ1-1	CAWSVRQLFGEAFF	TGTGCCTGGAGTGTGAGGCAGCTATTTGGTGAAGCTTTCTTT
TRBV3-1	-	-	TRBJ2-5	CASSPKLQTQETQYF	TGTGCCAGCAGCCCCAAGCTACAGACCCAAGAGACCCAGTACTTC
TRBV4-1	TRBD1	-	TRBJ2-7	CASSHRDRGGIEQYF	TGCGCCAGCAGCCACCGGGACAGGGGGGGAATAGAGCAGTACTTC
TRBV20-1	-	-	TRBJ2-7	CSASFAGPYEQYF	TGCAGTGCTAGTTTTGCGGGCCCCTACGAGCAGTACTTC
TRBV5-1	-	many	TRBJ2-4	CASSLATSATSKNIQYF	TGCGCCAGCAGCCTAGCGACATCTGCTACCTCCAAAAACATTCAGTACTTT
TRBV27	-	-	TRBJ2-7	CASSSQGLRSSYEQYF	TGTGCCAGCAGTTCTCAAGGACTTAGGAGCTCCTACGAGCAGTACTTC
TRBV28	-	many	TRBJ1-1	CASRYRRTISYTEAFF	TGTGCCAGCAGATACCGACGGACGATTTCTTACACTGAAGCTTTCTTT
TRBV12-3/TRBV12-4	TRBD2	many	TRBJ2-2	CASNGVAGEFTGELFF	TGTGCCAGCAATGGCGTAGCGGGAGAGTTTACCGGGGAGCTGTTTTTT
TRBV12-3/TRBV12-4	-	many	TRBJ1-5	CASSLQETNQPQHF	TGTGCCAGCAGTCTCCAGGAAACCAATCAGCCCCAGCATTTT
TRBV11-2	TRBD1	many	TRBJ2-5	CASSYTVGTGTQETQYF	TGTGCCAGCAGTTACACCGTAGGGACAGGGACACAAGAGACCCAGTACTTC
TRBV29-1	TRBD2	-	TRBJ2-2	CSVRIWTSGRANTGELFF	TGCAGCGTCCGAATTTGGACTAGCGGGAGGGCGAACACCGGGGAGCTGTTTTTT
TRBV25-1	TRBD2	-	TRBJ2-5	CASSQVAGGTQYF	TGTGCCAGCAGTCAGGTAGCGGGAGGGACCCAGTACTTC
TRBV12-3/TRBV12-4	-	many	TRBJ2-3	CASSLVQGYGAQYF	TGTGCCAGCAGTTTAGTACAGGGTTACGGTGCGCAGTATTTT
TRBV11-2	-	many	TRBJ2-7	CASSFTGVTYEQYF	TGTGCCAGCAGCTTTACAGGTGTAACCTACGAGCAGTACTTC
TRBV11-1	TRBD2	-	TRBJ2-5	CASSPLGGLAGLEIQYF	TGTGCCAGCAGCCCCCTAGGGGGACTAGCGGGACTAGAGATCCAGTACTTC
TRBV19	-	-	TRBJ2-7	CASSMGQLTYEQYF	TGTGCCAGTAGTATGGGCCAGTTGACCTACGAGCAGTACTTC
TRBV6-5	-	many	TRBJ2-7	CASSTRLSGRGAEQYF	TGTGCCAGCAGTACGCGATTATCTGGGAGAGGGGCCGAGCAGTACTTC
TRBV30	-	many	TRBJ1-1	CAWMLLPGRANTEAFF	TGTGCCTGGATGCTCCTCCCCGGCAGGGCCAACACTGAAGCTTTCTTT
TRBV6-1	-	-	TRBJ1-1	CASNRGPNTEAFF	TGTGCCAGCAATCGGGGCCCAAACACTGAAGCTTTCTTT
TRBV20-1	-	many	TRBJ2-4	CSPSAQAPKNIQYF	TGCAGTCCAAGTGCTCAGGCGCCCAAAAACATTCAGTACTTC